A selection of T cell receptor beta chains follows, all from one sample in a study of blood T cell repertoires in COVID-19. Sequenced by immunoSEQ multiplex PCR; TCRdb stores in-frame clones only, minus some. This table holds roughly 250,000 clones, roughly nine tenths found once. The sequenced sample consisted of peripheral blood. These receptors were taken from a man aged 60 to 75 who had recovered from COVID-19. Each CDR3 is given with its conserved first and last residue. D genes are given only for firm matches. Where a row states a size, it is once, few, many or the class of an expanded clone; other rows omit it.

abundance,j_gene,d_gene,v_gene,CDR3aa
NA,TRBJ2-2,NA,TRBV15,CATSRDGLNTGELFF
NA,TRBJ2-2,TRBD1,TRBV5-1,CASSHIILGQGVNTGELFF
once,TRBJ1-2,TRBD1,TRBV19,CASSSTDRGGYTF
many,TRBJ2-1,TRBD2,TRBV24-1,CATSDRTSGGGRNEQFF
NA,TRBJ2-1,TRBD2,TRBV11-2,CASSLRGGLGNEQFF
few,TRBJ2-2,TRBD2,TRBV15,CATSSPPGLAGFRELFF
NA,TRBJ2-2,TRBD2,TRBV4-2,CASSRVRGSNTGELFF
NA,TRBJ2-1,TRBD2,TRBV18,CASSPIGLAGYNEQFF
NA,TRBJ2-7,TRBD1,TRBV2,CASSIEGTGRRGYEQYF
few,TRBJ1-5,NA,TRBV5-1,CAPRFGGRRGNQPQHF
NA,TRBJ1-5,NA,TRBV20-1,CSASTGPNQPQHF
NA,TRBJ2-2,TRBD1,TRBV5-4,CASSLDRSNTGELFF
NA,TRBJ2-1,NA,TRBV21-1,CASRTGQKINEQFF
NA,TRBJ1-2,NA,TRBV20-1,CSARNSYGYTF
NA,TRBJ2-2,NA,TRBV5-4,CASSLAGLSGELFF
many,TRBJ1-2,TRBD1,TRBV6-5,CASSRTGLERYTF
NA,TRBJ1-2,NA,TRBV7-2,CASSLFPSGQGAYGYTF
NA,TRBJ2-3,TRBD1,TRBV5-4,CASSLPTGTNTQYF
NA,TRBJ1-6,TRBD1,TRBV5-1,CASSLFQGDGMGSPLHF
NA,TRBJ2-7,TRBD1,TRBV5-4,CASSPEGATYEQYF
NA,TRBJ2-6,TRBD1,TRBV10-3,CATGQGSPSGANVLTF
NA,TRBJ1-6,NA,TRBV5-1,CASSLDGQNNSPLHF
NA,TRBJ1-5,NA,TRBV18,CASSAPGLHQPQHF
NA,TRBJ2-3,TRBD2,TRBV5-4,CASSLVLAGSTDTQYF
once,TRBJ1-2,NA,TRBV10-2,CASSPDRYYGYTF
once,TRBJ2-3,TRBD2,TRBV30,CAWNVATSGASTDTQYF
NA,TRBJ2-5,NA,TRBV12-3/TRBV12-4,CASSLPGMGTQYF
NA,TRBJ2-7,TRBD2,TRBV6-5,CASTPLAGGLGEQYF